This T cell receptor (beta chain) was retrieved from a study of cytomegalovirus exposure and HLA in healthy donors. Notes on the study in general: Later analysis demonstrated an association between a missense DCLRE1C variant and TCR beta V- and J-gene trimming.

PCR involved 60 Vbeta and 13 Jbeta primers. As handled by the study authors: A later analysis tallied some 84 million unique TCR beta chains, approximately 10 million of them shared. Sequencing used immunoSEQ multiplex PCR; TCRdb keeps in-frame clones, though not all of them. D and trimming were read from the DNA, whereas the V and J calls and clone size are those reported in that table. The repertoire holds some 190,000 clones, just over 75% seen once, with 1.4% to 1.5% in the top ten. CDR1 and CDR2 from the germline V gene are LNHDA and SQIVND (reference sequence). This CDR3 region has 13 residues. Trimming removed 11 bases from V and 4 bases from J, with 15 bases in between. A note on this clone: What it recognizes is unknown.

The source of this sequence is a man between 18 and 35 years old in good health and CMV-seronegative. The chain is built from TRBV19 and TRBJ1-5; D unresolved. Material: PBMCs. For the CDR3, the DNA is TGTGCCGCCCAGCGCAGCCCAAATCAGCCCCAGCATTTT. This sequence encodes CAAQRSPNQPQHF.